This T cell receptor (beta chain) is drawn from a study of neoadjuvant nivolumab and ipilimumab in lung cancer (dated by TCRdb to 2019 to 2021). Background for the entire study: In the NEOSTAR trial, nivolumab was administered intravenously at 3 mg/kg on days 1, 15 and 29, and the combination arm also received ipilimumab 1 mg/kg on day 1 only. Matched pretherapy and resected tumor pairs were analyzed for seven patients: four treated with nivolumab and three with nivolumab plus ipilimumab. Of the approximately 43 patients with operable NSCLC treated in the trial, roughly 23 were randomized to nivolumab monotherapy and 21 to nivolumab plus ipilimumab. The study compared TCR repertoires in pretherapy (baseline) peripheral blood with TCR repertoires in tumors resected at surgery after neoadjuvant immune checkpoint blockade. For each study arm, the primary endpoint of the trial was the rate of major pathologic response (MPR) in the intention-to-treat population.

Libraries were prepared through the immunoSEQ multiplex PCR assay. From the authors' description of their analysis: Repertoires were summarized in terms of richness and clonality, and significantly expanded and contracted clones between pre- and post-therapy samples were identified. This immuneACCESS table, as held by TCRdb, lists in-frame sequences with V and J called but not all clones. Of the missing ones, under half trace to an unresolved V gene in checked studies; the others have no known cause. Clone size and the V and J calls come from that table; the DNA yielded D and trimming. This sample has 30,000 to 35,000 clones in its table, and about nine tenths of those were observed once. The ten largest clones add up to about 5% of the sample. What this sample's time point label stands for: at surgical resection after neoadjuvant nivolumab +/- ipilimumab. The samples were taken from NEOSTAR, a phase 2 randomized trial in operable NSCLC that tested neoadjuvant nivolumab or nivolumab plus ipilimumab, followed by surgery.

Reading from cysteine to phenylalanine, the CDR3 counts 16 amino acids. Of all the DNA, just the CDR3 is kept, 48 bases in frame from base 1. CDR1 ENHRY and CDR2 SYGVKD are derived from the germline V gene. V is pared back by 7 bases and J by 4 bases, with 17 bases lying between the germline termini. This clone has only a few counts. The antigen it recognizes is unknown. Qualities for individual bases were not recorded, and no much larger clone is one base off. Overall results and qualifications from the work: Tumor T-cell richness and clonality rose from pretherapy to surgery in three of three dual-therapy tumors but in only two of four nivolumab-treated tumors. No significant correlation was found between TCR clonality and pathologic tumor regression, and only a single major-pathologic-response sample was available for the analysis of TCR clonality versus pathologic tumor regression. Greater TCR richness and clonality were observed in resected tumors than in tumor-adjacent uninvolved lung, and increases were observed in more dual-therapy-treated tumors. TCR sequencing was performed in a small number of samples. A positive correlation was observed between pretherapy blood TCR richness and richness in tumors resected after neoadjuvant therapy (Spearman R ~ 0.82).

This specimen was peripheral blood, taken after neoadjuvant nivolumab, alone or with ipilimumab, at or shortly before surgery. The receptor chain draws on TRBV10-3 and TRBJ2-6; perhaps TRBD1 is the D gene, with 6 bases matching. The receptor comes from an adult with non-small cell lung cancer. The DNA sequence reads TGTGCCATCACCCAGTCACAGGGTACGGGGGCCAACGTCCTGACTTTC. Its coded protein is CAITQSQGTGANVLTF.